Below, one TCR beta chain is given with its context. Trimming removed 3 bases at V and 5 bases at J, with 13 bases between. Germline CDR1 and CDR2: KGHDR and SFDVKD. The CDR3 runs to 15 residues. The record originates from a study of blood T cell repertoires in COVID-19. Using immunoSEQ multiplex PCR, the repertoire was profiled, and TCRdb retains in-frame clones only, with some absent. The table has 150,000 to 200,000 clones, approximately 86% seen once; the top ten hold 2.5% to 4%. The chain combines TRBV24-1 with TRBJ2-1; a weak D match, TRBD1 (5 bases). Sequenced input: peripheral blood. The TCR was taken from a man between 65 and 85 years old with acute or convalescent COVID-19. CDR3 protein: CATSDPPLGDNEQFF. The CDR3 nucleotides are TGTGCCACCAGTGATCCTCCCCTAGGGGACAATGAGCAGTTCTTC.